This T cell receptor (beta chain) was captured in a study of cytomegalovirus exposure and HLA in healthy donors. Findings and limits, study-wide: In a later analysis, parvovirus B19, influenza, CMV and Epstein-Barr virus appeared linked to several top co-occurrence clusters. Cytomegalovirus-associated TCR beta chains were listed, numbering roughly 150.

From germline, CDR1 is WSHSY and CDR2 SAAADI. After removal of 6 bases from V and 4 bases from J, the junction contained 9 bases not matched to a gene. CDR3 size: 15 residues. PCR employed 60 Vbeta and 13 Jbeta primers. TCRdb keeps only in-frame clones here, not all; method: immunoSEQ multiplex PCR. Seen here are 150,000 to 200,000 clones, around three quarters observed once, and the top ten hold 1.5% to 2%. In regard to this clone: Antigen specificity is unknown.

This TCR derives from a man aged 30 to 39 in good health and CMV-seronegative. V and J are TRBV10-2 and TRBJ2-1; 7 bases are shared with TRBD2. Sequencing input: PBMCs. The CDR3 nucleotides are TGCGCCAGCAGCGACAAGAGAGCGGGATACAATGAGCAGTTCTTC. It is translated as CASSDKRAGYNEQFF.